This T cell receptor beta chain was found in a study of shared clonotypes between healthy human individuals. J lost 6 bases, V lost 0 bases, and 3 bases had no gene match. This CDR3 has 15 residues. CDR1 SGHDN and CDR2 FVKESK come from the germline V gene. Deep was the level used in running the assay. Sequencing was performed with immunoSEQ multiplex PCR; in TCRdb, only in-frame clones are kept and a portion is missing. The sample lists roughly 410,000 clones, approximately 96% occurring once. Sequenced: memory CD8+ T cells sorted from blood. The subset was: CD45RO+ cells pooled with CCR7-negative TemRA cells. The rearrangement joins TRBV14 to TRBJ2-7; TRBD1 aligns across 12 bases. The TCR originated in a man aged 25 to 45 in good health. The CDR3 here is CASSQDGTGGAEQYF. The CDR3 DNA sequence: TGTGCCAGCAGCCAAGATGGGACAGGGGGCGCCGAGCAGTACTTC.